A single sample is the source of the 30 T cell receptor beta chains below, sequenced in a study of T cells expressing NK-cell markers. TCRdb re-called the 5' RACE reads and shows each CDR3 protein once, DNA omitted. The sample includes about 380,000 distinct CDR3 sequences. Sequenced material: blood T cells: a sorted CD56 or NKG2C T cell subset, CD4+ or CD8+ T cells, or bulk PBMC T cells (not recorded which). The receptors come from a man aged 18 to 69 in good health.

The rearrangement joins TRBV27 to TRBJ2-1; no DNA is available, so the TRBD2 call from TCRdb remains unchecked. The length of the CDR3 is 18 residues. Germline V gives CDR1 MNHEY, CDR2 SMNVEV (reference sequence). The chain's CDR3 is CASSFRRRAGGLNNEQFF.

This chain links TRBV9 with TRBJ1-6; without DNA, the TCRdb call of TRBD1 cannot be checked. Germline-derived CDR1 and CDR2 are SGDLS and YYNGEE. This CDR3 has 15 residues. The CDR3 loop is CASSVETGANSPLHF.

The chain is built from TRBV6-2 or TRBV6-3 and TRBJ2-2; lacking DNA, the TRBD1 call made by TCRdb goes unchecked. CDR3 length equals 16 residues. Germline CDR1 MNHEY, CDR2 SVGEGT. CDR3 amino acids: CASSYPRGGSPGELFF.

The V gene is TRBV20-1, the J gene TRBJ2-7; TCRdb returns TRBD1, unconfirmable since there is no DNA. CDR1 DFQATT and CDR2 SNEGSKA come from the germline V gene (reference sequence). CDR3 length: 20 amino acids. CDR3 loop: CSAREGLAGGTQKSSYEQYF.

The rearrangement uses TRBV6-1 and TRBJ2-3; TCRdb picks TRBD2, but there is no DNA to check that call. CDR1 and CDR2 (germline): MNHNS, SASEGT. This CDR3 is built from 16 residues. CDR3 residues: CASSIGAGGSTDTQYF.

The CDR3 protein is CSATGTPLFYEQYF. This chain connects TRBV20-1 to TRBJ2-7; TCRdb's D call of TRBD1 is untestable without DNA. Germline V lookup: CDR1 DFQATT, CDR2 SNEGSKA (reference sequence). The CDR3 loop spans 14 amino acids.

The genes are TRBV6-1 and TRBJ1-6; TCRdb calls TRBD1, which cannot be checked without DNA. This CDR3 has 15 residues. The V gene's germline CDR1 is MNHNS and CDR2 SASEGT. CDR3 amino acids: CASSPDRAGNSPLHF.

This rearrangement joins TRBV14 to TRBJ1-2. Germline CDR1 reads SGHDN; CDR2 reads FVKESK. This CDR3 spans 13 amino acids. The CDR3 sequence: CASSQSYNYGYTF.

The chain employs TRBV5-1 and TRBJ1-6; TCRdb picks TRBD1, but there is no DNA to check that call. CDR3 length: 16 amino acids. The germline V gene has CDR1 SGHRS and CDR2 YFSETQ. The CDR3 region is CASSLGQGESNSPLHF.

The chain has TRBV12-3 or TRBV12-4 and TRBJ2-7; as DNA is missing, the TRBD1 call by TCRdb cannot be tested. The CDR3 runs 16 residues. The CDR3 is CASSLSSGGGRYEQYF.

This rearrangement joins TRBV5-1 to TRBJ1-5; TCRdb calls TRBD1, which cannot be checked without DNA. From germline, CDR1 is SGHRS and CDR2 YFSETQ. The CDR3 is made up of 15 amino acids. The CDR3: CASSLDAGANQPQHF.

The genes are TRBV20-1 and TRBJ2-4; TCRdb reports TRBD1, a call that lacks DNA to check it against. This CDR3 is 14 amino acids long. Germline V gene sequence: CDR1 DFQATT, CDR2 SNEGSKA (reference sequence). This CDR3 reads CSARDAAGGHIQYF.

V and J are TRBV5-1 and TRBJ2-1; TCRdb names TRBD1, which stays unverified in the absence of DNA. Germline assignment: CDR1 SGHRS and CDR2 YFSETQ. The CDR3 totals 15 residues. The CDR3 is CASSFGRGGRNEQFF.

The chain couples TRBV20-1 to TRBJ1-2; absent DNA, TCRdb's TRBD1 call cannot be checked. Per the germline V gene, CDR1 is DFQATT and CDR2 is SNEGSKA (reference sequence). This CDR3 has 15 amino acids. The chain's CDR3 is CSAVGTGSFYYGYTF.

V is TRBV4-1 and J is TRBJ1-1; TCRdb designates TRBD1, a call that cannot be tested without DNA. Germline CDR1 is MGHRA and CDR2 is YSYEKL. The CDR3 is 15 amino acids. This chain's CDR3 is CASSVRDTTNTEAFF.

This chain joins TRBV18 and TRBJ1-6; absent DNA, TCRdb's TRBD1 call cannot be checked. Germline-derived CDR1 and CDR2 are KGHSH and LQKENI. This CDR3 contains 13 residues. CDR3 protein: CASSQGGDSPLHF.

The V and J genes are TRBV24-1 and TRBJ2-1; TCRdb lists TRBD2, though no DNA is available to test this call. The CDR3 runs 13 residues. Germline CDR1 and CDR2: KGHDR and SFDVKD. The chain's CDR3 is CATSEGRYNEQFF.

The CDR3 loop is CASRDRVDQNTEAFF. This sequence joins TRBV5-1 and TRBJ1-1; the D gene TCRdb calls, TRBD1, cannot be checked with no DNA. The germline CDR1 and CDR2 sequences are SGHRS and YFSETQ. CDR3 length: 15 amino acids.

The chain recombines TRBV29-1 with TRBJ2-5; TCRdb calls TRBD1, which cannot be checked without DNA. CDR3 length: 12 residues. In germline, CDR1 is SQVTM, CDR2 ANQGSEA. The CDR3: CSVLWDRGTQYF. The whole variable domain, remainder taken from reference TRBV29-1 and TRBJ2-5, is SAVISQKPSRDICQRGTSLTIQCQVDSQVTMMFWYRQQPGQSLTLIATANQGSEATYESGFVIDKFPISRPNLTFSTLTVSNMSPEDSSIYLCSVLWDRGTQYFGPGTRLLVL.

This sequence joins TRBV6-2 or TRBV6-3 and TRBJ2-7; TCRdb proposes TRBD1, but this gene call is untestable without DNA. CDR1 is MNHEY, CDR2 SVGEGT, per germline. The CDR3 spans 15 residues. CDR3 in amino acids: CASSSRGRNSYEQYF.

The rearrangement uses TRBV12-3 or TRBV12-4 and TRBJ2-7; TCRdb's D gene call, TRBD2, goes unchecked for lack of DNA. The CDR3 runs to 15 residues. The CDR3: CASSFPGLALYEQYF.

The chain uses TRBV2 and TRBJ2-5; without DNA, the TCRdb call of TRBD1 cannot be checked. CDR1 is SNHLY, CDR2 FYNNEI, per germline. This CDR3 comprises 12 residues. CDR3 in amino acids: CASGTGDETQYF.

The rearrangement links TRBV5-1 to TRBJ1-5; checking the TCRdb D call of TRBD1 is not possible without DNA. The CDR3 extends over 13 amino acids. Germline-derived CDR1 and CDR2 are SGHRS and YFSETQ. CDR3: CASRAGGDQPQHF. Complete variable domain (other parts from reference TRBV5-1 and TRBJ1-5): KAGVTQTPRYLIKTRGQQVTLSCSPISGHRSVSWYQQTPGQGLQFLFEYFSETQRNKGNFPGRFSGRQFSNSRSEMNVSTLELGDSALYLCASRAGGDQPQHFGDGTRLSIL.

The genes are TRBV5-1 and TRBJ1-4. The CDR3 spans 14 residues. Germline CDR1 is SGHRS and CDR2 is YFSETQ. The CDR3 reads CASSLGGPDEKLFF.

CDR3: CASSKNPIQGRQAFF. The rearrangement links TRBV27 to TRBJ1-1; TCRdb proposes TRBD1, but this gene call is untestable without DNA. Germline loops: CDR1 MNHEY, CDR2 SMNVEV (reference sequence). The CDR3 is 15 residues long.

V usage is TRBV2 and J usage is TRBJ2-3; absent DNA, TCRdb's TRBD1 call cannot be checked. The CDR3 length is 12 residues. Germline V gene lookup returns CDR1 SNHLY and CDR2 FYNNEI. CDR3 region: CATRAGVDTQYF.

CDR3: CASRTSGTAKTTQYF. This rearrangement joins TRBV6-1 to TRBJ2-5; without DNA, the TCRdb call of TRBD1 cannot be checked. Looked up from germline, CDR1 is MNHNS and CDR2 is SASEGT. The CDR3 runs 15 residues.

The chain combines TRBV30 with TRBJ2-7; TCRdb outputs TRBD1, but without DNA this stays unchecked. The CDR3 is 13 residues long. Germline V gene data show CDR1 as GTSNPN and CDR2 as SVGIG (reference sequence). The CDR3 protein is CAYTRTGSYEQYF. Drawing the rest from reference TRBV30 and TRBJ2-7, the complete variable domain is SQTIHQWPATLVQPVGSPLSLECTVEGTSNPNLYWYRQAAGRGLQLLFYSVGIGQISSEVPQNLSASRPQDRQFILSSKKLLLSDSGFYLCAYTRTGSYEQYFGPGTRLTVT.

This CDR3 is CASSQLLAGAMGNEQFF. This sequence joins TRBV14 and TRBJ2-1; the TCRdb D gene call, TRBD2, has no DNA to confirm it. CDR3 length: 17 residues. Germline assignment: CDR1 SGHDN and CDR2 FVKESK.

V usage is TRBV5-1 and J usage is TRBJ1-6; TCRdb proposes TRBD1, but this gene call is untestable without DNA. This CDR3 spans 15 amino acids. CDR1 SGHRS and CDR2 YFSETQ come from the germline V gene. The CDR3 loop reads CASSLEGGSVSPLHF. The entire variable domain, with the rest obtained from reference TRBV5-1 and TRBJ1-6, is as follows: KAGVTQTPRYLIKTRGQQVTLSCSPISGHRSVSWYQQTPGQGLQFLFEYFSETQRNKGNFPGRFSGRQFSNSRSEMNVSTLELGDSALYLCASSLEGGSVSPLHFGNGTRLTVT.